Listed below are T cell receptor beta chains from one sample, sequenced in a study of yellow fever vaccine responses in identical twins. TCRdb ran MiXCR on the RT-PCR reads and lists one entry per CDR3 protein. The table has 35,000 or so distinct CDR3 sequences, roughly three fifths seen once. The sample in question was T cells from blood (PBMCs), unsorted or a sorted subset (not recorded which), obtained before or after yellow fever vaccination (not recorded which). The receptors come from a woman aged 18 to 35 who received the yellow fever vaccine. The CDR3 runs from the conserved cysteine through the conserved F or W. Fields, in order: clone size, J gene, V gene, D gene, CDR3 DNA, CDR3 protein. A D gene is named only where the DNA matches it firmly. Rows give clone size only sometimes, using once, few, many, or a class for an expanded clone.

NA,TRBJ2-2,TRBV6-5,TRBD1,TGTGCCAGCAGTGACAGGGTATCCGGGGAGCTGTTTTTT,CASSDRVSGELFF
few,TRBJ2-7,TRBV11-1,TRBD1,TGTGCCAGCAGCTCCGGGACAGGGGAGAACGAGCAGTACTTC,CASSSGTGENEQYF
NA,TRBJ2-1,TRBV11-2,TRBD2,TGTGCCAGCAGCTCTGCTAGCGGCTCCTACAATGAGCAGTTCTTC,CASSSASGSYNEQFF
NA,TRBJ1-4,TRBV4-1,TRBD1,TGCGCCAGCAGCCAAGATCTGGGACAGCCAAATGAAAAACTGTTTTTT,CASSQDLGQPNEKLFF
NA,TRBJ2-7,TRBV11-2,NA,TGTGCCAGCAGCTTAGGTTCAGGCGCCTACGATCAGTACTTC,CASSLGSGAYDQYF
NA,TRBJ2-7,TRBV18,TRBD1,TGTGCCAGCTCAACAGGACAGGTTACCGACGAGCAGTACTTC,CASSTGQVTDEQYF
NA,TRBJ1-3,TRBV11-3,NA,TGTGCCAGCAGCTTAGTGGGGGGCTCTGGAAACACCATATATTTT,CASSLVGGSGNTIYF
few,TRBJ2-1,TRBV5-4,NA,TGTGCCAGCAGCTTGGATACACTAAGCTCCTACAATGAGCAGTTCTTC,CASSLDTLSSYNEQFF
NA,TRBJ2-6,TRBV2,NA,TGTGCCAGCAGTGAGGAGTTCTCTTCTGGGGCCAACGTCCTGACTTTC,CASSEEFSSGANVLTF
NA,TRBJ1-1,TRBV19,TRBD1,TGTGCCAGTAGTATTACAGGGGCGAACACTGAAGCTTTCTTT,CASSITGANTEAFF
NA,TRBJ2-5,TRBV10-3,NA,TGTGCCATCAGTGAGTCGGGTGGGGAGACCCAGTACTTC,CAISESGGETQYF
once,TRBJ1-1,TRBV18,NA,TGTGCCAGCTCACCACCTGGGCGGGGTAAAAACACTGAAGCTTTCTTT,CASSPPGRGKNTEAFF
NA,TRBJ1-3,TRBV7-6,NA,TGTGCCAGCAGCGCGTCCGGAACGGGAAACACCATATATTTT,CASSASGTGNTIYF
few,TRBJ1-1,TRBV6-1,TRBD1,TGTGCCTCAACAGGGGGTACTGAAGCTTTCTTT,CASTGGTEAFF